Only a few counts were recorded for the clone carrying this TCR beta chain. Its target is not known. The CDR3 covers 16 residues. The germline CDR1 and CDR2 sequences are MGHRA and YSYEKL. The V end lost 0 bases, the J end lost 0 bases, and 12 bases lay between the germline ends. This record belongs to a study of post-analysis software for immune sequencing data. Overall study context: Included among the disease courses, which were recorded for the cohort, were relapsing-remitting, secondary progressive and progressive-relapsing multiple sclerosis.

Whole-study findings and limits: Comparison of patients with controls showed about 5 TRBV segments more frequent in patients, TRBV5-6, TRBV5-1 and TRBV20-1 among them. Controls significantly exceeded multiple sclerosis patients in normalized Chao1 diversity. With F measure, samples from one preparation batch clustered together strongly.

TCR beta cDNA libraries included unique molecular identifiers. Input populations of roughly 0.95 to 10 million T cells gave rise to approximately 480,000 cDNA molecules. TCRdb re-called the PCR reads through MiXCR, storing one row per CDR3 protein. The data hold about 560,000 distinct CDR3 sequences, with about 44% observed a single time. The V call is TRBV4-1, the J call TRBJ2-7; TRBD1 is a possible D gene (6 bases). The specimen was blood. The clonotype originates from a girl aged 10 to 17 with multiple sclerosis. Written as DNA, the CDR3 is TGCGCCAGCAGCCAAGATAGGGGGACGGTCTCCTACGAGCAGTACTTC. Translating gives CASSQDRGTVSYEQYF.